This TCR beta chain was observed in a study of HIV-infected patients and healthy controls. Reverse transcription used around 480 ng RNA and constant-region primers for alpha and beta. Separate chain-specific third strand synthesis with multiplexing indices produced the alpha and beta libraries. TCRdb independently ran MiXCR on the 5' RACE reads; one entry per CDR3 protein. The sample holds under 15,000 distinct CDR3 sequences, 11% seen once. All unsorted peripheral T cells were captured because whole blood was used without fractionation. Germline CDR1 and CDR2: LNHDA and SQIVND (reference sequence). Trimming cost V 7 bases and J 0 bases, with 7 bases left between them. The CDR3 is made up of 13 amino acids.

Sequencing was carried out using blood. The J gene is TRBJ1-5, the V gene TRBV19; D gene ambiguous. The sequence derives from an adult in good health. The CDR3 spells CASTRNSNQPQHF. CDR3 sequence (DNA): TGTGCCAGTACACGGAATAGCAATCAGCCCCAGCATTTT.